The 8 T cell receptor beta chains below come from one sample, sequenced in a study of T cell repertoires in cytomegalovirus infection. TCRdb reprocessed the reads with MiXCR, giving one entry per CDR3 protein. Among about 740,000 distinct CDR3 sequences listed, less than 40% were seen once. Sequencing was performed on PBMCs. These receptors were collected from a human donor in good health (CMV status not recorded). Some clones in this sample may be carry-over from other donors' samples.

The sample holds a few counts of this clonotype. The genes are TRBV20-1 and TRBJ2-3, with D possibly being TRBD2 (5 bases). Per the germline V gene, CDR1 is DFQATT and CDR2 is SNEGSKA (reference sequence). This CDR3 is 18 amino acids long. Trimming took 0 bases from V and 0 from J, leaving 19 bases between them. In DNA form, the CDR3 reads TGCAGTGCTAGAGACTATACGGGGAGAACAACTAGCACAGATACGCAGTATTTT. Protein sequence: CSARDYTGRTTSTDTQYF.

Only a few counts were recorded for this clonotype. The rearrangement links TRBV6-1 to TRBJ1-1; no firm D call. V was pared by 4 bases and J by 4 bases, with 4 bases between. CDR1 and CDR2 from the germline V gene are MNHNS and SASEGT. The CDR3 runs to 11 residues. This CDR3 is CASSGFTEAFF. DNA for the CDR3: TGTGCCAGCAGTGGTTTCACTGAAGCTTTCTTT.

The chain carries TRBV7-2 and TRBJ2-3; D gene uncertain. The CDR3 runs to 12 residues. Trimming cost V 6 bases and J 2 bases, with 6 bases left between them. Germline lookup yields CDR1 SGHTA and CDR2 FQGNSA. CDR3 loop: CASSGVTDTQYF. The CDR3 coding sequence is TGTGCCAGCAGTGGGGTCACAGATACGCAGTATTTT.

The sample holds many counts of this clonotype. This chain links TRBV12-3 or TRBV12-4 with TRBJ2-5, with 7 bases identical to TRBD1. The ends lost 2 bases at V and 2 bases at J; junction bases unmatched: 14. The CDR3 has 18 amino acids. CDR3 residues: CASSLKLVLGDRQETQYF. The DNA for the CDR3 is TGTGCCAGCAGTTTAAAGCTTGTGTTGGGGGACAGACAAGAGACCCAGTACTTC.

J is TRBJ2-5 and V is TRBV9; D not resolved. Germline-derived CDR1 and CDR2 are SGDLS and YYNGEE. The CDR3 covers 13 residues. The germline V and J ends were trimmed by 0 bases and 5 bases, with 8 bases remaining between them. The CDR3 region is CASSVEPGETQYF. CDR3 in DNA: TGTGCCAGCAGCGTAGAACCCGGGGAGACCCAGTACTTC.

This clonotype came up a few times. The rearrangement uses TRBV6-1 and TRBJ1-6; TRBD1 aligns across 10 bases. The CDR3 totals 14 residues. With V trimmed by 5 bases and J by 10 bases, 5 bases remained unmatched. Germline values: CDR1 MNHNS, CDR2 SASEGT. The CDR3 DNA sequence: TGTGCCAGCAGTTGGACAGGGGGAGGGTCACCCCTCCACTTT. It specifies CASSWTGGGSPLHF.

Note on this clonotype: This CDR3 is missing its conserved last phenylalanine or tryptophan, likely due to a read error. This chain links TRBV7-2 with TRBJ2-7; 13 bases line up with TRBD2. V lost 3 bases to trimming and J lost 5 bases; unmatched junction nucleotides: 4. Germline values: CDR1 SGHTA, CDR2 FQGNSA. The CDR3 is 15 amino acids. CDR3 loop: CASSFRTSGSHEQYL. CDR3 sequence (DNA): TGTGCCAGCAGCTTTAGGACTAGCGGGAGCCACGAGCAGTACTTA.

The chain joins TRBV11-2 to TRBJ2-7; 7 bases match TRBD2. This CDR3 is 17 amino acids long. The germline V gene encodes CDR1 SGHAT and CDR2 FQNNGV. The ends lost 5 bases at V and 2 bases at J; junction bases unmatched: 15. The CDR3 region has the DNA TGTGCCAGCAGCATCCGGGACTACGGGACCCTCGCCTACGAGCAGTACTTC. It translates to CASSIRDYGTLAYEQYF.